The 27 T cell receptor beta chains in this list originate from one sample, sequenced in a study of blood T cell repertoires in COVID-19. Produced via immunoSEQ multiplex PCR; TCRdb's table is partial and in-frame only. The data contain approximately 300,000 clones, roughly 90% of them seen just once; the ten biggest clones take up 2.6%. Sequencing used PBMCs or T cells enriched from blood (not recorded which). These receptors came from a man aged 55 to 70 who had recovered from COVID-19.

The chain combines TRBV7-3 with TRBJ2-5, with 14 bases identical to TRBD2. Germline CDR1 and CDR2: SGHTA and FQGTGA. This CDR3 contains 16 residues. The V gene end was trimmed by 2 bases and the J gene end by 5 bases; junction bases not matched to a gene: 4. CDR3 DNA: TGTGCCAGCAGCTTATTGGGACTAGCGGGAGTTGAGACCCAGTACTTC. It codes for CASSLLGLAGVETQYF.

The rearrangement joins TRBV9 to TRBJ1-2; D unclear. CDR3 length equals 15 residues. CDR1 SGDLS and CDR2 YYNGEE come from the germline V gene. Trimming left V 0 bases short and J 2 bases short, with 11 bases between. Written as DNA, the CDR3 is TGTGCCAGCAGCGTAGGTGGAGGAGGGAACTATGGCTACACCTTC. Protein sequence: CASSVGGGGNYGYTF.

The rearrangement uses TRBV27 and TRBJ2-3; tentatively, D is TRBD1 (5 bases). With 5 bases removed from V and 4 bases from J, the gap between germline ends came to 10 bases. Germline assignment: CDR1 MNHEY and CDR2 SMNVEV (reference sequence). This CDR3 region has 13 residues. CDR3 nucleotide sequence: TGTGCCAGCAGTCTGGCAGGGTCAGATACGCAGTATTTT. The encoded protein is CASSLAGSDTQYF.

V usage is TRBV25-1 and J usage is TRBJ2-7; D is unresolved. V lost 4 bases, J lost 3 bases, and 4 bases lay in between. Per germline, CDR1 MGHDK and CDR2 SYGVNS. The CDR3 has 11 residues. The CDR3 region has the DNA TGTGCCAGCAGTGCCAGCTACGAGCAGTACTTC. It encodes CASSASYEQYF.

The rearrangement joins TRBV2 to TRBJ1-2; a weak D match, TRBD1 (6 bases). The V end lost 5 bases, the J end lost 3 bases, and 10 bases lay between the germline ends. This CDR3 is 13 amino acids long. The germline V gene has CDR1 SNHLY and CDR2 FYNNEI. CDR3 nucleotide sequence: TGTGCCAGCAGTCTGGGGGCGGACTATGGCTACACCTTC. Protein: CASSLGADYGYTF.

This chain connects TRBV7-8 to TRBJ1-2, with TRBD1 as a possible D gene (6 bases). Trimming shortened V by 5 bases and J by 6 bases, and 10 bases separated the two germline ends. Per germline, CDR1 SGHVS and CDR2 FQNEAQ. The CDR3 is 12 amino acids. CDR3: CASSKNRDGYTF. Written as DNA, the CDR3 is TGTGCCAGCAGCAAAAACAGGGATGGCTACACCTTC.

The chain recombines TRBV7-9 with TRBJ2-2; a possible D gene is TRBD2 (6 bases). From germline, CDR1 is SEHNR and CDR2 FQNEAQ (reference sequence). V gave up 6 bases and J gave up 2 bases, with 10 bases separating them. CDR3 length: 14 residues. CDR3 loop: CASRDSGNTGELFF. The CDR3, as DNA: TGTGCCAGCAGGGATAGCGGTAACACCGGGGAGCTGTTTTTT.

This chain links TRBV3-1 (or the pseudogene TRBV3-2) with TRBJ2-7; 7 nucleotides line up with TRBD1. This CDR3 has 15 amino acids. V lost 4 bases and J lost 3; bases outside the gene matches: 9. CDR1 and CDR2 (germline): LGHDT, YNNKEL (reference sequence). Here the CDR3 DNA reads TGTGCCAGCAGCCCCCAGACAGGGATTCTCTACGAGCAGTACTTC. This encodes CASSPQTGILYEQYF.

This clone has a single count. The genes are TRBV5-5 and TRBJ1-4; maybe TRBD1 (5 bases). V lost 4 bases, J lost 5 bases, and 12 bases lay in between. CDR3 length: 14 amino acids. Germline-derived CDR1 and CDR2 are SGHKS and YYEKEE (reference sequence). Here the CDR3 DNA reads TGTGCCAGCAGCGGGGGGACTTTAAATGAAAAACTGTTTTTT. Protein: CASSGGTLNEKLFF.

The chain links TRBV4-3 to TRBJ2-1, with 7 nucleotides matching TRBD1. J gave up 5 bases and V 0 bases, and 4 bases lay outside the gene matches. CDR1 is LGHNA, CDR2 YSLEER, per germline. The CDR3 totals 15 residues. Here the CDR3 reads CASSQDRGNNNEQFF. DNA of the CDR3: TGCGCCAGCAGCCAAGACAGGGGGAACAACAATGAGCAGTTCTTC.

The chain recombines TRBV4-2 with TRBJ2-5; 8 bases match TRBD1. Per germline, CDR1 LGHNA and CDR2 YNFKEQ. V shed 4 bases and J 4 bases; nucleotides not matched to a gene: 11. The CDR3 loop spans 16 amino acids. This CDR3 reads CASSPPLAGGSETQYF. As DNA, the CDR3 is TGTGCCAGCAGCCCGCCCCTGGCAGGGGGCTCAGAGACCCAGTACTTC.

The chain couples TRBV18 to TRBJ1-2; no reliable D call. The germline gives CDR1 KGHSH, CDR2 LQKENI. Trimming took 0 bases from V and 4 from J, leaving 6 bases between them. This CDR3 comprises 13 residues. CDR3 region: CASSPPEGYGYTF. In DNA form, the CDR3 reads TGTGCCAGCTCACCACCGGAGGGCTATGGCTACACCTTC.

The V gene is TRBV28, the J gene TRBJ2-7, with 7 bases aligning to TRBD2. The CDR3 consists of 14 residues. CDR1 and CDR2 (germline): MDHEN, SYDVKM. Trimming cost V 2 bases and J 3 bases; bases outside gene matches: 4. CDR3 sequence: CASSLASGLYEQYF. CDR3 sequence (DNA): TGTGCCAGCAGTTTAGCTAGCGGACTCTACGAGCAGTACTTC.

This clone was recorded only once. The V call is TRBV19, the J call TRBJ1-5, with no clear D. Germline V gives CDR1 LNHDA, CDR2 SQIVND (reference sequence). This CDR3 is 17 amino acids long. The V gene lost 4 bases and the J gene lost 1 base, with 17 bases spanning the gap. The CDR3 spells CASSTPIHKLSNQPQHF. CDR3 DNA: TGTGCCAGTAGTACGCCAATCCACAAGTTGAGCAATCAGCCCCAGCATTTT.

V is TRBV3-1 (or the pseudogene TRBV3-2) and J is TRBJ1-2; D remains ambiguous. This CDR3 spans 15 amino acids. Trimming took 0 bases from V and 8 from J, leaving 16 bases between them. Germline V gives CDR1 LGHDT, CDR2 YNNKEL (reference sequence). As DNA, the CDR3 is TGTGCCAGCAGCCAAGATGTCCCCGGGGTAAGCGGCTACACCTTC. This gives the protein CASSQDVPGVSGYTF.

CDR3 nucleotide sequence: TGTGCCAGCAGCGTCCTCGCCGGGACAGGCTACTACGAGCAGTACTTC. Amino acids: CASSVLAGTGYYEQYF. This sequence joins TRBV9 and TRBJ2-7; 8 bases align to TRBD1. Per germline, CDR1 SGDLS and CDR2 YYNGEE. This CDR3 has 16 residues. Trimming at V came to 2 bases and at J to 3 bases, leaving 10 bases not matched to a gene.

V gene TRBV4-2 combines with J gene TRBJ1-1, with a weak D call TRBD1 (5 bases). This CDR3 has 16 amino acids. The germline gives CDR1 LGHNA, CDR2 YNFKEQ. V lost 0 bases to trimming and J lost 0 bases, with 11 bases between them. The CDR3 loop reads CASSQEIWGLNTEAFF. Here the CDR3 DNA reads TGTGCCAGCAGCCAAGAGATTTGGGGCTTGAACACTGAAGCTTTCTTT.

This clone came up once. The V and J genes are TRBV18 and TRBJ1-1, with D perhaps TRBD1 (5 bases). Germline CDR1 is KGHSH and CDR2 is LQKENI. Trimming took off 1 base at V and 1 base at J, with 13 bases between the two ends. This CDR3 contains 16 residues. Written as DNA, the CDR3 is TGTGCCAGCTCACCACTTACGGACATCCAGAACACTGAAGCTTTCTTT. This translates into CASSPLTDIQNTEAFF. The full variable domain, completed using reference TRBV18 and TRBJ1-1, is NAGVMQNPRHLVRRRGQEARLRCSPMKGHSHVYWYRQLPEEGLKFMVYLQKENIIDESGMPKERFSAEFPKEGPSILRIQQVVRGDSAAYFCASSPLTDIQNTEAFFGQGTRLTVV.

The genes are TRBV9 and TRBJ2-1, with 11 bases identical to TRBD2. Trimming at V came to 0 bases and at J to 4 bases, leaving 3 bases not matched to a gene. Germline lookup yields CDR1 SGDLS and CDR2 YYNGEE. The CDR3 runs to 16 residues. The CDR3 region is CASSVVGTSGYNEQFF. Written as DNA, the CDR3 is TGTGCCAGCAGCGTAGTTGGGACTAGCGGATACAATGAGCAGTTCTTC.

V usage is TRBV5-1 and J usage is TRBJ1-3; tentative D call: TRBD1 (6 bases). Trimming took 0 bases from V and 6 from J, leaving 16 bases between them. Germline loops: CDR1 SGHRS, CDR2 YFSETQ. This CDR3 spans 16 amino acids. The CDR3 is CASSLGDGGVVNTIYF. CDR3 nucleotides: TGCGCCAGCAGCTTGGGGGATGGGGGCGTCGTAAACACCATATATTTT. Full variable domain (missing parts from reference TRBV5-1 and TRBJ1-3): KAGVTQTPRYLIKTRGQQVTLSCSPISGHRSVSWYQQTPGQGLQFLFEYFSETQRNKGNFPGRFSGRQFSNSRSEMNVSTLELGDSALYLCASSLGDGGVVNTIYFGEGSWLTVV.

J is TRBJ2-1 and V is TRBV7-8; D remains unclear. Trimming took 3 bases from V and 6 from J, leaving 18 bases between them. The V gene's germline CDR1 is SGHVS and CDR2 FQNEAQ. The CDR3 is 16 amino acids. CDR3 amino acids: CASSFSPWSTFNEQFF. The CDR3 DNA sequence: TGTGCCAGCAGCTTTTCTCCTTGGTCGACTTTCAATGAGCAGTTCTTC.

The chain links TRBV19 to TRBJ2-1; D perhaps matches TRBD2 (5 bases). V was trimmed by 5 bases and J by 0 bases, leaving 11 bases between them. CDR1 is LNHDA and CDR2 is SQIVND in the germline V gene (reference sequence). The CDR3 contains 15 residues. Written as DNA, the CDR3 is TGTGCCAGTAGTGCGAGCGGAAACTCCTACAATGAGCAGTTCTTC. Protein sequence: CASSASGNSYNEQFF.

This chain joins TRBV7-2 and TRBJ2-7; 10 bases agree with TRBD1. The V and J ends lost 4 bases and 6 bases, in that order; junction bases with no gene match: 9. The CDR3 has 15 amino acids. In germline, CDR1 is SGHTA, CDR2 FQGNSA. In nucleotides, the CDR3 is TGTGCCAGCAGCTACACCGGGACAGGGGTCCGCGAGCAGTACTTC. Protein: CASSYTGTGVREQYF.

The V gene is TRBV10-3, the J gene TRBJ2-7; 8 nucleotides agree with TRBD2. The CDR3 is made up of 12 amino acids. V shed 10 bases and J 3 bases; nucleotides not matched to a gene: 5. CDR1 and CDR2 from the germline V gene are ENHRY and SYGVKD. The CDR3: CATGGEGYEQYF. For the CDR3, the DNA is TGTGCCACCGGGGGGGAGGGCTACGAGCAGTACTTC.

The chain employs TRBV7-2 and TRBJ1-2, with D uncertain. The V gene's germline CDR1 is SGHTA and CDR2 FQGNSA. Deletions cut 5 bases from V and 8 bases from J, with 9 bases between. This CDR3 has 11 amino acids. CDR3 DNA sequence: TGTGCCAGCAGCGAGGCGGGGGGCTACACCTTC. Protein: CASSEAGGYTF. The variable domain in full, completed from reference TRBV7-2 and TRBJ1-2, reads GAGVSQSPSNKVTEKGKDVELRCDPISGHTALYWYRQSLGQGLEFLIYFQGNSAPDKSGLPSDRFSAERTGGSVSTLTIQRTQQEDSAVYLCASSEAGGYTFGSGTRLTVV.

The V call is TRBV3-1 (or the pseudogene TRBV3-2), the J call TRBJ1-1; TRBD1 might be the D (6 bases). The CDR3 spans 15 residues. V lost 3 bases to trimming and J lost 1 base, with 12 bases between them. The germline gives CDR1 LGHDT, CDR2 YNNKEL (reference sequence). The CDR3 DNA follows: TGTGCCAGCAGCCATTACAGGGCGGGGAACACTGAAGCTTTCTTT. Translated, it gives CASSHYRAGNTEAFF.

This chain's CDR3 is CASSLEPAGVGDTQYF. The CDR3 DNA follows: TGTGCCAGCAGCTTAGAGCCAGCGGGAGTGGGAGATACGCAGTATTTT. The chain carries TRBV13 and TRBJ2-3; 8 nucleotides agree with TRBD2. The CDR3 has 16 residues. Germline CDR1 PRHDT, CDR2 FYEKMQ (reference sequence). Losses at the gene ends were 1 base for V and 5 bases for J; bases not matched to a gene: 8.